This TCR beta chain was sequenced in a study of cytomegalovirus exposure and HLA in healthy donors (dated by TCRdb to about 2017). The study in broad terms: An earlier analysis of about 560 of the donors reported 250 to 350 Gb of sequence data and 117 million unique TCR beta sequences obtained from approximately 180 million T cells. Roughly 310 gigabases of sequencing data and 70 million to 100 million unique TCR sequences were included in an early release covering around 650 HLA-typed donors. Five DR-DQ haplotypes were treated as single units for association and clustering because of strong linkage in the cohort. The study aimed to test whether cataloging public T cell receptors could reveal signatures of past pathogen exposure. Besides the first cohort of roughly 660 subjects, a separate validation cohort made up of over 95 different subjects was used. An earlier analysis of some 500 of the donors used high-throughput TCR beta sequencing to judge whether each TCR beta V gene segment behaved as functional or pseudogenic. A later genetic analysis took genome-wide SNP genotypes for about three fifths of the roughly 700 donors and used that subset as a discovery cohort. Rather than drawing on any new phenotypic data, the later analysis identified candidate immune exposures from TCR beta sequences and the way those sequences occurred across donors. Typing coverage varied by locus: 629-630 donors for A, B, C, DRB1 and DQB1; roughly 500 for DQA1; over 600 for DPA1; around 450 for DPB1. Donor age, sex, ethnicity and CMV serostatus were compiled alongside the repertoire data. Class I and class II HLA loci were covered by the typing at four-digit resolution. Across roughly 420 genotyped donors of the cohort, an average of roughly 200,000 unique TCR beta nucleotide sequences per donor were sequenced, and roughly a sixth of those sequences were non-productive. Every repertoire in the discovery cohort had been generated on one and the same sequencing platform. The study combined high-throughput TCR immunosequencing, statistical association of individual TCRs with disease status, and machine learning to predict cytomegalovirus infection status. The study profiled the T cell repertoires of under 700 subjects by immunosequencing and related them to cytomegalovirus serostatus. To study patterns of TCR occurrence, a later analysis re-analyzed previously published TCR beta repertoires from several hundred donors and added high-resolution HLA genotyping. The genetic ancestry cluster associated with self-reported Caucasian donors included around four fifths of the roughly 410 genotyped donors.

Trimming removed 3 bases from V and 3 bases from J, leaving 11 bases between the germline ends. The CDR3, cysteine through phenylalanine, is 14 amino acids long. CDR3 DNA only is kept here, 42 bases in frame from base 1. CDR1 KGHSH and CDR2 LQKENI were looked up in the germline V gene. Findings and caveats that apply to the study as a whole: The sequencing pipeline was judged likely to have produced a cluster of highly shared sequence variants as a technical artifact. Presence/absence analyses assumed roughly uniform sequencing depth across donors, an assumption that may not hold. A later genetic analysis associated a missense DCLRE1C variant with V-gene and J-gene trimming of TCR beta chains, and an independent cohort replicated the association. In this cohort, only TCR beta chains were sequenced, and detectable features were limited by the absence of alpha or paired-chain data. Correlated functional status among segregating V segments might be attributable to linkage disequilibrium, but an unknown experimental factor could not be ruled out. According to a later analysis, TCR association rates differed among HLA loci, with DRB1 alleles showing the most associated TCRs and HLA-C alleles showing the fewest. Specific HLA alleles were associated with more than 15,000 TCR beta sequences at a false discovery rate of 0.05 in a later analysis. A further reported finding was that TCR beta sequences accurately predicted the HLA-A and HLA-B alleles for most subjects in the first cohort. Strong co-occurrence of HLA alleles, especially DR and DQ, made assigning TCR associations to individual alleles difficult. The authors suggested that the approach could potentially be extended to other disease states and immunological phenotypes. The classifier was reported to diagnose cytomegalovirus status with high specificity and sensitivity in both the original and validation cohorts. In the study, around 150 TCR beta chains were listed as associated with cytomegalovirus. For the cohort, immune exposure information was limited to CMV serostatus. Across donors, most TCR sequences were observed very rarely, whereas some public TCRs were present in many individuals. A later analysis found that HLA-associated TCR beta chains were more clonally expanded and had lower generation probabilities than equally common non-associated chains. According to a later genetic analysis, donors in an Asian-associated ancestry cluster had fewer N-insertions in productive TCRs than the approximately 700-donor mean. In an earlier analysis of some 500 of the donors, most TCR beta V segments appeared in productive rearrangements about 87% or about 30% of the time, broadly matching IMGT annotations. Most CMV-associated TCR beta chains appeared to be HLA-restricted in a later analysis, and the HLA associations seemed to be driven largely by CMV exposure. Roughly 17 rarely observed V segments, including chromosome 9 orphons, were excluded from the earlier analysis of several hundred of the donors because counts were too low. In vitro tests confirmed that a few of the cytomegalovirus-associated TCR beta chains recognize cytomegalovirus antigens. Some IMGT-functional V segments, including TRBV6-2 and TRBV6-3, could not be distinguished by the 87-base-pair reads and were therefore excluded. Because HLA typing was unavailable for some donors at each locus, only the typed subset was used in association tests. According to a later analysis, parvovirus B19, influenza, CMV and Epstein-Barr virus appeared linked to several top co-occurrence clusters.

Points on this clone: The clone's antigen remains unknown. No base qualities exist here, and no much larger clone lies one base off it.

Library generation was performed with the immunoSEQ multiplex PCR assay. For the multiplex PCR, a mixture combining 60 forward primers for TCR Vbeta segments and 13 reverse primers for TCR Jbeta segments was used. The CDR3 region of rearranged TCR beta genes was amplified from genomic DNA with a multiplex PCR assay. The amplified TCR beta libraries were sequenced on the Illumina HiSeq System as 87-base-pair reads. Turning to the authors' computational methods: A later analysis counted some 74 million unique TCR beta chains across the 640 or so repertoires, and about 10 million of these chains were shared by at least two donors. Raw reads were error-corrected and collapsed into unique sequences with a nearest-neighbor algorithm that merged closely related sequences to remove PCR and sequencing errors. To assign V, D and J gene segments, CDR3 sequences were aligned to IMGT reference sequences. For a sequence to be retained, at least a six-nucleotide match to both a V gene segment and a J gene segment was required. Rearrangements were called productive when the CDR3 lacked stop codons and stayed in frame with V and J; all others were non-productive. Following IMGT convention, CDR3 was defined as the stretch from the second conserved V-encoded cysteine to the conserved J-encoded phenylalanine. In an earlier analysis of 550 to 650 of the donors, sequences lacking an unambiguous match to a single V gene segment were excluded. In an earlier analysis of several hundred of the donors, V segments were called functional above 56.7% productive rearrangements and were called segregating when the between-donor standard deviation exceeded 5%. A statistical classification framework was built for diagnosing cytomegalovirus status from the catalog of TCR beta chain sequences. In a later analysis, V and J genes were assigned by comparing TCR nucleotide sequences against IMGT/GENE-DB human TR gene sequences. A later analysis assigned CDR3 sequences and most-parsimonious VDJ recombination scenarios with the TCRdist pipeline. In a later analysis, every TCR beta chain was defined by the combination of its CDR3 amino acid sequence and its V-gene family, and reads without a unique V-gene family were dropped. In a later analysis, 500 to 700 highly shared, low-generation-probability nucleotide sequences were removed to address suspected cross-contamination and a sequencing artifact. For each public chain, a later analysis derived a clonal expansion index from normalized ranks of inferred template counts within each repertoire. In a later analysis, generation probabilities were computed using a VDJ recombination model fitted to out-of-frame rearrangements, and the results were checked against IGoR. In a later analysis, TCR-TCR, TCR-HLA and TCR-CMV co-occurrence was scored with hypergeometric tests, and a repertoire-size bias correction was applied to TCR pairs. To estimate false discovery rates, a later analysis permuted the HLA or CMV assignments 20 times. A later analysis grouped co-occurring TCRs with DBSCAN, adding TCRdist sequence similarity when clustering within HLA-allele-positive subsets. For co-occurrence clustering, repertoires with fewer than 30,000 or more than 120,000 public chains were excluded, along with about five repertoires with anomalous nucleotide sharing. Not all clones reach the TCRdb copy of this immuneACCESS table, which keeps in-frame sequences only. Checked studies attribute under half of the gap to unresolved V genes and leave the rest unexplained. The DNA was the basis for D and trimming; V, J and clone size are from that table. Counted in this sample were roughly 120,000 clones; about three quarters of them appeared once. Over 10% of the sample goes to the ten largest clones.

In total, 500 to 700 healthy bone marrow donors made up the cohort. Cohort members were all nominally healthy when sampled, although unrecorded immune exposures were likely present. The donor tested CMV seropositive and was one of the 289 seropositive cohort members. Each donor provided a peripheral blood sample, and peripheral blood mononuclear cells were used for TCR beta sequencing. The Qiagen DNeasy Blood Extraction Kit was used to extract genomic DNA from the blood cell samples. Sequencing was carried out using PBMCs. This TCR was recovered from a woman in her sixties in good health and CMV-seropositive. This sequence uses TRBV18 and TRBJ1-1; perhaps TRBD1 is the D gene, with 5 bases matching. This receptor carries the CDR3 CASSPAWGDTEAFF. The DNA sequence is as follows: TGTGCCAGCTCACCCGCGTGGGGGGACACTGAAGCTTTCTTT. The variable domain in full, with residues beyond the CDR3 obtained from the reference TRBV18 and TRBJ1-1 genes, is NAGVMQNPRHLVRRRGQEARLRCSPMKGHSHVYWYRQLPEEGLKFMVYLQKENIIDESGMPKERFSAEFPKEGPSILRIQQVVRGDSAAYFCASSPAWGDTEAFFGQGTRLTVV.